The rows below give T cell receptor beta chains drawn from one sample of a study of control samples from healthy donors and cancer patients. Only in-frame clones appear in the TCRdb table, and some are missing; sequencing was by immunoSEQ multiplex PCR. Here the sample spans about 120,000 clones, approximately 88% being singletons. The sequenced material came from blood. The receptor source for this set is a man in his forties in good health. The CDR3 runs from the conserved cysteine through the conserved F or W. A D gene is named only where the DNA matches it firmly. Clone size is given for some rows only: seen once, a few or many times, or a class if the clone is expanded.

d_gene | abundance | j_gene | v_gene | CDR3nt | CDR3aa
TRBD1 | few | TRBJ1-2 | TRBV11-2 | TGTGCCAGCAGCCTAAAGCGGACAGGGGGCTATGGCTACACCTTC | CASSLKRTGGYGYTF
TRBD1 | - | TRBJ1-2 | TRBV25-1 | TGTGCCAGCAGTGAATCCCGGACAGGTATATATGGCTACACCTTC | CASSESRTGIYGYTF
TRBD1 | - | TRBJ1-1 | TRBV29-1 | TGCAGCGTTCAACAGGGGATGAACACTGAAGCTTTCTTT | CSVQQGMNTEAFF
- | - | TRBJ2-1 | TRBV4-1 | TGCGCCAGCAGCCAAGTTGAGGGAAGTGTTGGGAATGAGCAGTTCTTC | CASSQVEGSVGNEQFF
- | few | TRBJ1-1 | TRBV5-6 | TGTGCCAGCAGTTTCCGGGATAGGGGAACTGAAGCTTTCTTT | CASSFRDRGTEAFF
- | - | TRBJ1-4 | TRBV30 | TGTGCCTGGAGTGTAGAATACCAATCAAAACTGTTTTTT | CAWSVEYQSKLFF
- | once | TRBJ1-1 | TRBV6-5 | TGTGCCAGCAGTTACTCCGGTGACAGTGAAGCTTTCTTT | CASSYSGDSEAFF
TRBD1 | - | TRBJ2-6 | TRBV7-9 | TGTGCCAGCAGCCCGGGACAGGGTAACTCTGGGGCCAACGTCCTGACTTTC | CASSPGQGNSGANVLTF
- | once | TRBJ1-1 | TRBV9 | TGTGCCAGCAGCCCTCATATGGACATGAACACTGAAGCTTTCTTT | CASSPHMDMNTEAFF
- | - | TRBJ2-1 | TRBV18 | TGTGCCAGCTCACCGCTTAGAAATGAGCAGTTCTTC | CASSPLRNEQFF
- | - | TRBJ1-1 | TRBV9 | TGTGCCAGCAGCGTAGATCTGAACACTGAAGCTTTCTTT | CASSVDLNTEAFF
TRBD1 | - | TRBJ2-2 | TRBV24-1 | TGTGCCACCAGTGATTTTAGACAGGGGGACACCGGGGAGCTGTTTTTT | CATSDFRQGDTGELFF
- | - | TRBJ1-1 | TRBV6-5 | TGTGCCAGCATCCGGGACGGAAACACTGAAGCTTTCTTT | CASIRDGNTEAFF
- | - | TRBJ2-7 | TRBV6-4 | TGTGCCAGCAGTGATAGGCTACACGAGCAGTACTTC | CASSDRLHEQYF
TRBD1 | - | TRBJ2-7 | TRBV6-5 | TGTGCCAGCAGAGATCCCTGGACAGGGGCCAGCGAGCAGTACTTC | CASRDPWTGASEQYF
- | - | TRBJ2-4 | TRBV7-2 | TGTGCCAGCACCATGGGACCTCCCCACATTCAGTACTTC | CASTMGPPHIQYF
TRBD1 | - | TRBJ1-5 | TRBV25-1 | TGTGCCAGCAGTGAAGTCGGGACAGATAGCAATCAGCCCCAGCATTTT | CASSEVGTDSNQPQHF
TRBD2 | - | TRBJ2-1 | TRBV6-5 | TGTGCCAGCAGTTACGCTCGGGGGGTGATCTCCAATGAGCAGTTCTTC | CASSYARGVISNEQFF
- | - | TRBJ1-2 | TRBV6-5 | TGTGCCAGCAGCCCAGACAGAGTTTCGAATGGCTACACCTTC | CASSPDRVSNGYTF
- | - | TRBJ2-7 | TRBV7-9 | TGTGCCAGCAGCTTAGGGAGTTACGAGCAGTACTTC | CASSLGSYEQYF
- | - | TRBJ2-2 | TRBV7-9 | TGTGCCAGCAGCTTAAAAAGTCTGTACACCGGGGAGCTGTTTTTT | CASSLKSLYTGELFF
TRBD1 | - | TRBJ1-2 | TRBV2 | TGTGCCAGCAAGGGACAGGTTCTTTATGGCTACACCTTC | CASKGQVLYGYTF
TRBD2 | - | TRBJ2-1 | TRBV7-2 | TGTGCCAGCAGCCCGGGACTAGCGGGGGACAATGAGCAGTTCTTC | CASSPGLAGDNEQFF
- | - | TRBJ1-5 | TRBV27 | TGTGCCAGCAGCCCGGGGGGGGGCAATCAGCCCCAGCATTTT | CASSPGGGNQPQHF
- | - | TRBJ1-1 | TRBV30 | TGTCTACAGACAGATAACACTGAAGCTTTCTTT | CLQTDNTEAFF
TRBD2 | - | TRBJ2-2 | TRBV4-1 | TGCGCCAGCAGCCAACTAGAGGCGGGGGGGATGGTGTTTTTT | CASSQLEAGGMVFF
- | - | TRBJ2-3 | TRBV10-2 | TGCGCCAGCAGTGTGTACAGGGCGACAGATACGCAGTATTTT | CASSVYRATDTQYF
- | - | TRBJ1-4 | TRBV1 | TGCACCAGCAGCCGGGAACCGACCGGGACAGGGCTCGAAAAACTGTTTTTT | CTSSREPTGTGLEKLFF
- | - | TRBJ2-6 | TRBV5-6 | TGTGCCAGCAGCCCTGACAGGCAGAGCTCTGGGGCCAACGTCCTGACTTTC | CASSPDRQSSGANVLTF
- | - | TRBJ1-5 | TRBV7-2 | TGTGCCAGCAGCCCCCCGGGGGTCCATAGCAATCAGCCCCAGCATTTT | CASSPPGVHSNQPQHF
- | - | TRBJ1-2 | TRBV11-2 | TGTGCCAGCAGCCCCAGGCTGGGGGGCTATGGCTACACCTTC | CASSPRLGGYGYTF
- | - | TRBJ1-5 | TRBV10-1 | TGCGCCCAGGGCCGTGAAGCCCAGCCCCAGCATTTT | CAQGREAQPQHF
- | - | TRBJ2-7 | TRBV7-8 | TGTGCCAGCAGCTTAGCGGGGTTCGCGCAGTACTTC | CASSLAGFAQYF
- | once | TRBJ1-5 | TRBV19 | TGTGCCAGTAGTACCGGCTGGGGGGGTTCGTCCCAGCCCCAGCATTTT | CASSTGWGGSSQPQHF
TRBD1 | few | TRBJ1-1 | TRBV5-1 | TGCGCCAGCAGCCCGGGACAGGGGGTGTTTTCGAACACTGAAGCTTTCTTT | CASSPGQGVFSNTEAFF
- | - | TRBJ2-6 | TRBV10-1 | TGCGCCAGCAGTGATCTTAGTACTGGGGCCAACGTCCTGACTTTC | CASSDLSTGANVLTF
- | - | TRBJ1-1 | TRBV2 | TGTGCCAGCAGTGATGCCGGGACTGAAGCTTTCTTT | CASSDAGTEAFF
- | - | TRBJ1-5 | TRBV3-1/TRBV3-2 | TGTGCCAGCAGCCAAACCGGGGTGTCCCAGCATTTT | CASSQTGVSQHF
- | few | TRBJ1-3 | TRBV7-9 | TGTGCCAGCGCTCTGGACACCATATATTTT | CASALDTIYF
- | - | TRBJ1-2 | TRBV4-3 | TGCGCCAGCAGCCAAGATAGGTCAGCCTATGGCTACACCTTC | CASSQDRSAYGYTF
- | - | TRBJ1-2 | TRBV6-6 | TGTGCCAGCAGTTCCTCACAGGGATCCGGCTACACCTTC | CASSSSQGSGYTF